This T cell receptor beta chain came from a study of post-analysis software for immune sequencing data. General study points: There was significantly lower normalized Chao1 diversity in multiple sclerosis patients than in controls. When patients were compared with controls, a handful of TRBV segments were more frequent, TRBV5-6, TRBV5-1 and TRBV20-1 among them.

A note on this clonotype: Antigen: not known.

With 4 bases clipped from V and 11 bases from J, the junction kept 16 bases outside the gene matches. Germline CDR1 and CDR2: SGHRS and YFSETQ. The CDR3 is 15 residues long. Built from TCR beta cDNA, the libraries had unique molecular identifiers in them. TCRdb passed the PCR reads through MiXCR, listing each CDR3 protein once. This sample has around 260,000 distinct CDR3 sequences, with 36% found just once. Source material: blood. This chain joins TRBV5-1 and TRBJ2-5; 8 bases line up with TRBD1. The TCR sequence derives from a girl between 10 and 17 years old with multiple sclerosis. In DNA form, the CDR3 reads TGCGCCAGCAGCCAACGGACAGGGATTCGTGATGAGCAGTACTTC. Translating gives CASSQRTGIRDEQYF.